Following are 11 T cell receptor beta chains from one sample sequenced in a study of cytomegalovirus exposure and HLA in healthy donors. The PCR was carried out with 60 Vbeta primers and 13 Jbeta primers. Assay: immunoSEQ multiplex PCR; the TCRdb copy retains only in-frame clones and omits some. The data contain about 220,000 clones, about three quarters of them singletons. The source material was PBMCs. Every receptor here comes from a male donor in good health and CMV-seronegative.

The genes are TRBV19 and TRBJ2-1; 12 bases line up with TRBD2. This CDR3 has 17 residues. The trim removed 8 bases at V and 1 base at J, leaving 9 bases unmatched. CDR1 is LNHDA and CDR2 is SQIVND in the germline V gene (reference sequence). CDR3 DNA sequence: TGTGCCAGTCGCGACTTAGGACTAGCGGGGTCCTACAATGAGCAGTTCTTC. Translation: CASRDLGLAGSYNEQFF.

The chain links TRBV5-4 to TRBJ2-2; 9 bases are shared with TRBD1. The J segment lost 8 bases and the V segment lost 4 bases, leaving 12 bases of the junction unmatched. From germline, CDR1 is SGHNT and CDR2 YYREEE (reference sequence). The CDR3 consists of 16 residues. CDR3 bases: TGTGCCAGCAGCAACTGGGTTGGGACAGGGTCAGGGGAGCTGTTTTTT. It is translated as CASSNWVGTGSGELFF.

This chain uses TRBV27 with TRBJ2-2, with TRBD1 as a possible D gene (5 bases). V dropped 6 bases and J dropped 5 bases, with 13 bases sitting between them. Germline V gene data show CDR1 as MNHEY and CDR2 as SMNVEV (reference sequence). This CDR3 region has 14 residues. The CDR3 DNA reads TGTGCCAGCAGCATAGGGGTCGAAACCGGGGAGCTGTTTTTT. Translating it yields CASSIGVETGELFF.

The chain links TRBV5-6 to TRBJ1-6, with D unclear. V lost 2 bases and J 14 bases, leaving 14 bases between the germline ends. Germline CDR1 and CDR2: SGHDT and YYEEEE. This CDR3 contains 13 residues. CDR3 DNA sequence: TGTGCCAGCAGCTTACCTGGGCAAAGCACCCTCCACTTT. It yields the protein CASSLPGQSTLHF.

CDR3 region: CASRMDRVYTGELFF. DNA for the CDR3: TGTGCCAGCAGGATGGACAGGGTTTACACCGGGGAGCTGTTTTTT. The J gene is TRBJ2-2, the V gene TRBV28; TRBD1 matches 8 bases. V was clipped by 6 bases and J by 3 bases; unmatched bases: 6. Germline CDR1 reads MDHEN; CDR2 reads SYDVKM. The CDR3 covers 15 residues.

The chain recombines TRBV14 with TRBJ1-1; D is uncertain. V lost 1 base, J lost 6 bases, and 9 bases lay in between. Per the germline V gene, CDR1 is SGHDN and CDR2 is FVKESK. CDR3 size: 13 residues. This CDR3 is CASSQGLGAEAFF. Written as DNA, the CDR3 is TGTGCCAGCAGCCAAGGTCTAGGAGCTGAAGCTTTCTTT.

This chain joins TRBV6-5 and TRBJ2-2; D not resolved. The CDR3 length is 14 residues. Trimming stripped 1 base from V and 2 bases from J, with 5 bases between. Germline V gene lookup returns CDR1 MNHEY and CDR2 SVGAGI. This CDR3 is CASSYLANTGELFF. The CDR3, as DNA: TGTGCCAGCAGTTACTTAGCTAACACCGGGGAGCTGTTTTTT.

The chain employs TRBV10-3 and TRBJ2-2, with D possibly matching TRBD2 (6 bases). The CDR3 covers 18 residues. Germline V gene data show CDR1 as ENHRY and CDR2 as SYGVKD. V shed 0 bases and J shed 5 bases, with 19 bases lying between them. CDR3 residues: CAISESTRGLQRTGELFF. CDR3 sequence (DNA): TGTGCCATCAGTGAGTCGACTCGGGGACTCCAGAGGACCGGGGAGCTGTTTTTT.

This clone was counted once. Here the CDR3 DNA reads TGTGCCAGCAGCTTCTCCCACAGGGTAAACGGAAACACCATATATTTT. Translating gives CASSFSHRVNGNTIYF. This sequence joins TRBV7-9 and TRBJ1-3, with a possible D match to TRBD1 (6 bases). Germline CDR1 SEHNR, CDR2 FQNEAQ (reference sequence). The CDR3 length is 16 residues. The V end was cut by 3 bases, the J end by 4 bases, with 16 bases between.

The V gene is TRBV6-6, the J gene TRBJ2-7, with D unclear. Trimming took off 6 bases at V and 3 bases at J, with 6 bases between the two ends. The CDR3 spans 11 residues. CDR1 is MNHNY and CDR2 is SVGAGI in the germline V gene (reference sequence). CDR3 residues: CASRHIYEQYF. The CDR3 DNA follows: TGTGCCAGCAGGCACATCTACGAGCAGTACTTC.

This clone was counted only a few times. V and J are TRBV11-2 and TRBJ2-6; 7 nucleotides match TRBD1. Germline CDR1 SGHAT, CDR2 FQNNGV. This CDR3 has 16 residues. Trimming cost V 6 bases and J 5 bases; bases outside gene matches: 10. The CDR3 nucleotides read TGTGCCAGCAGAGTGTCCCGACAGGGCTGGGCCAACGTCCTGACTTTC. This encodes CASRVSRQGWANVLTF.